Listed here are 20 T cell receptor beta chains from one sample, sequenced in a study of identifying expanded T cells in peripheral blood. Assay: immunoSEQ multiplex PCR; the TCRdb copy retains only in-frame clones and omits some. The sample consists of fewer than 85,000 clones, 70% to 90% of them appearing once. The sequencing input was blood. The receptors stem from a person aged 18 to 70 in good health.

The chain combines TRBV6-5 with TRBJ2-7; possibly TRBD2 for D (5 bases). Germline V CDR1 and CDR2: MNHEY, SVGAGI. The CDR3 loop spans 15 amino acids. Trimming left V 7 bases short and J 6 bases short, with 22 bases between. DNA of the CDR3: TGTGCCAGCACCAAAAAGTCCAGATCTCGGGGCGAGCAGTACTTC. Translating gives CASTKKSRSRGEQYF.

This chain links TRBV27 with TRBJ2-1; TRBD2 is a possible D gene (6 bases). The germline CDR1 and CDR2 sequences are MNHEY and SMNVEV (reference sequence). V dropped 5 bases and J dropped 2 bases, with 22 bases sitting between them. CDR3 size: 18 residues. The CDR3 DNA follows: TGTGCCAGCAGTCCATATCGCCCTCAGCGGGTACCCTACAATGAGCAGTTCTTC. It yields the protein CASSPYRPQRVPYNEQFF.

V usage is TRBV4-3 and J usage is TRBJ2-3; D remains ambiguous. Germline CDR1 is LGHNA and CDR2 is YSLEER. The V end was cut by 0 bases, the J end by 1 base, with 5 bases between. This CDR3 has 14 residues. The CDR3 nucleotides are TGCGCCAGCAGCCAAGATGTAGGCACAGATACGCAGTATTTT. Translating it yields CASSQDVGTDTQYF.

The V gene is TRBV5-4, the J gene TRBJ2-6, with a weak D call TRBD2 (7 bases). V shed 3 bases and J shed 0 bases, with 13 bases lying between them. CDR1 SGHNT and CDR2 YYREEE come from the germline V gene (reference sequence). CDR3 length: 17 residues. DNA for the CDR3: TGTGCCAGCAGCTCCAGGGGAGGGCTCTCTGGGGCCAACGTCCTGACTTTC. It yields the protein CASSSRGGLSGANVLTF. The whole variable domain, remainder taken from reference TRBV5-4 and TRBJ2-6, is ETGVTQSPTHLIKTRGQQVTLRCSSQSGHNTVSWYQQALGQGPQFIFQYYREEENGRGNFPPRFSGLQFPNYSSELNVNALELDDSALYLCASSSRGGLSGANVLTFGAGSRLTVL.

The chain carries TRBV27 and TRBJ1-4, with a possible D match to TRBD1 (5 bases). The germline V gene encodes CDR1 MNHEY and CDR2 SMNVEV (reference sequence). Trimming cost V 5 bases and J 10 bases, with 14 bases left between them. This CDR3 has 13 amino acids. This chain's CDR3 is CASSRGFGGKLFF. CDR3 DNA: TGTGCCAGCAGTCGGGGCTTTGGGGGAAAACTGTTTTTT.

This chain connects TRBV2 to TRBJ2-7; 11 nucleotides match TRBD2. The germline gives CDR1 SNHLY, CDR2 FYNNEI. CDR3 length equals 15 residues. The J segment lost 3 bases and the V segment lost 6 bases, leaving 7 bases of the junction unmatched. In DNA, the CDR3 is TGTGCCAGCAGACCCCTGACTAGCGGGGTCTACGAGCAGTACTTC. Translating it yields CASRPLTSGVYEQYF. The entire variable domain, with the rest obtained from reference TRBV2 and TRBJ2-7, is as follows: EPEVTQTPSHQVTQMGQEVILRCVPISNHLYFYWYRQILGQKVEFLVSFYNNEISEKSEIFDDQFSVERPDGSNFTLKIRSTKLEDSAMYFCASRPLTSGVYEQYFGPGTRLTVT.

This sequence joins TRBV15 and TRBJ2-6; D is unclear. Trimming removed 0 bases at V and 4 bases at J, with 4 bases between. There are 14 residues in the CDR3. Looked up from germline, CDR1 is LNHNV and CDR2 is YYDKDF (reference sequence). Written as DNA, the CDR3 is TGTGCCACCAGCAGAGATCTCGGGGCCAACGTCCTGACTTTC. Translated: CATSRDLGANVLTF.

The V and J genes are TRBV19 and TRBJ2-6; weak D call: TRBD2 (5 bases). With 1 base removed from V and 0 bases from J, the gap between germline ends came to 7 bases. Germline V gene data show CDR1 as LNHDA and CDR2 as SQIVND (reference sequence). This CDR3 is built from 16 residues. CDR3: CASSIGGFSGANVLTF. CDR3 in DNA: TGTGCCAGTAGTATAGGAGGGTTCTCTGGGGCCAACGTCCTGACTTTC.

This sequence joins TRBV9 and TRBJ2-1; TRBD2 is a possible D gene (6 bases). Germline V CDR1 and CDR2: SGDLS, YYNGEE. The CDR3 contains 16 residues. V lost 3 bases and J 8 bases, leaving 21 bases between the germline ends. The CDR3 is CASSARAGSNPDEQFF. DNA of the CDR3: TGTGCCAGCAGCGCTCGAGCGGGCTCTAACCCGGATGAGCAGTTCTTC.

V gene TRBV5-6 combines with J gene TRBJ2-1; 8 bases are a match to TRBD2. V lost 7 bases, J lost 0 bases, and 9 bases stayed unmatched. Germline V CDR1 and CDR2: SGHDT, YYEEEE. There are 16 residues in the CDR3. The CDR3 nucleotides read TGTGCCAGCCGTAGCCTAGCGGGCCACTCCTACAATGAGCAGTTCTTC. This codes for CASRSLAGHSYNEQFF.

This chain uses TRBV4-3 with TRBJ2-1; 12 bases fit TRBD2. CDR3 size: 16 residues. V lost 1 base, J lost 9 bases, and 7 bases stayed unmatched. Looked up from germline, CDR1 is LGHNA and CDR2 is YSLEER. The CDR3 sequence: CASSQATSGRLTEQFF. The CDR3 DNA sequence: TGCGCCAGCAGCCAAGCAACTAGCGGGAGGTTGACTGAGCAGTTCTTC.

The rearrangement joins TRBV2 to TRBJ2-3; a weak D match, TRBD1 (6 bases). The CDR3 is 12 residues long. CDR1 is SNHLY and CDR2 is FYNNEI in the germline V gene. Trimming removed 8 bases from V and 0 bases from J, with 6 bases in between. The DNA of the CDR3 is TGTGCCAGCGGGACAAGCACAGATACGCAGTATTTT. Its translation: CASGTSTDTQYF.

The chain uses TRBV7-2 and TRBJ1-5, with D possibly being TRBD1 (6 bases). V was trimmed by 4 bases and J by 5 bases, leaving 12 bases between them. CDR1 and CDR2 from the germline V gene are SGHTA and FQGNSA. The CDR3 runs 14 residues. The CDR3 nucleotides are TGTGCCAGCAGCTCGCAAGGGGGGGATCAGCCCCAGCATTTT. It encodes CASSSQGGDQPQHF.

The rearrangement uses TRBV7-6 and TRBJ2-5; 7 nucleotides line up with TRBD2. The V segment lost 0 bases and the J segment 7 bases; nucleotides outside the gene matches: 11. There are 16 residues in the CDR3. Germline values: CDR1 SGHVS, CDR2 FNYEAQ. The CDR3 DNA is TGTGCCAGCAGCTTAGCCCTGGGGAGGGCAACAATGACCCAGTACTTC. Its translation is CASSLALGRATMTQYF.

The V and J genes are TRBV11-2 and TRBJ2-1; maybe TRBD2 (6 bases). V lost 1 base, J lost 5 bases, and 12 bases lay in between. This CDR3 has 15 residues. From germline, CDR1 is SGHAT and CDR2 FQNNGV. The CDR3 reads CASSLAGESDNEQFF. CDR3 nucleotide sequence: TGTGCCAGCAGCTTAGCGGGAGAGAGTGACAATGAGCAGTTCTTC.

This clone has only a few counts. The V and J genes are TRBV18 and TRBJ2-2, with D uncertain. The germline gives CDR1 KGHSH, CDR2 LQKENI. The CDR3 is 17 amino acids. V shed 6 bases and J shed 1 base, with 18 bases lying between them. The CDR3 DNA reads as TGTGCCAGCTCGCTTACGACGATTATTGTGAACACCGGGGAGCTGTTTTTT. It is translated as CASSLTTIIVNTGELFF. Complete variable domain (other parts from reference TRBV18 and TRBJ2-2): NAGVMQNPRHLVRRRGQEARLRCSPMKGHSHVYWYRQLPEEGLKFMVYLQKENIIDESGMPKERFSAEFPKEGPSILRIQQVVRGDSAAYFCASSLTTIIVNTGELFFGEGSRLTVL.

V is TRBV7-2 and J is TRBJ2-1; the D call may be TRBD1 or TRBD2 (5 bases each). Germline V gene data show CDR1 as SGHTA and CDR2 as FQGNSA. V was cut by 5 bases and J by 8 bases, with 13 bases left in between. This CDR3 comprises 13 residues. The CDR3 nucleotides are TGTGCCAGCAGCCCCACACGGGACGATGAGCAGTTCTTC. Its translation: CASSPTRDDEQFF.

This clone was detected only once. The chain carries TRBV18 and TRBJ2-5; D remains unclear. Germline V lookup: CDR1 KGHSH, CDR2 LQKENI. The V end was cut by 3 bases, the J end by 4 bases, with 9 bases between. The CDR3 spans 13 residues. For the CDR3, the DNA is TGTGCCAGCTCACCGATTATTAGAGAGACCCAGTACTTC. It translates to CASSPIIRETQYF.

This clone was seen just once. This chain joins TRBV18 and TRBJ2-3, with 10 positions matching TRBD2. This CDR3 contains 14 residues. With 5 bases clipped from V and 4 bases from J, the junction kept 3 bases outside the gene matches. Looked up from germline, CDR1 is KGHSH and CDR2 is LQKENI. The CDR3 is CASSEGLAPDTQYF. The CDR3, as DNA: TGTGCCAGCTCAGAGGGACTAGCGCCAGATACGCAGTATTTT.

The rearrangement uses TRBV7-9 and TRBJ2-7; D unresolved. Deletions cut 6 bases from V and 4 bases from J, with 10 bases between. From germline, CDR1 is SEHNR and CDR2 FQNEAQ (reference sequence). The CDR3 totals 12 residues. In nucleotides, the CDR3 is TGTGCCAGCAGATCGAGAGAATACGAGCAGTACTTC. Protein sequence: CASRSREYEQYF.